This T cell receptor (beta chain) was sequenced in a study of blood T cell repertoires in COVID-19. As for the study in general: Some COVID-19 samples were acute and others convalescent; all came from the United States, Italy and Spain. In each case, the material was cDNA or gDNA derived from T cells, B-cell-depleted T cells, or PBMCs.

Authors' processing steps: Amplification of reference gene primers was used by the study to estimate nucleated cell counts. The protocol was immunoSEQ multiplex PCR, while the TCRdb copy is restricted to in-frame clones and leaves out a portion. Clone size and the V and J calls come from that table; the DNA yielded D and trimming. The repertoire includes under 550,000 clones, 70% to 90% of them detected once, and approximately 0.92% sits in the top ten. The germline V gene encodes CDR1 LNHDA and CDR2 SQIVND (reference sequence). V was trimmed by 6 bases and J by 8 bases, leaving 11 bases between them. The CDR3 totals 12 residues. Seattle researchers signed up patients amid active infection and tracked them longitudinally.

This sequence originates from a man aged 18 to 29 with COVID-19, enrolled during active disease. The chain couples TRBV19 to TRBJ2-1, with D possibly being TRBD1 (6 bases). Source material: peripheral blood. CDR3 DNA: TGTGCCAGTAGAGGGGGTCGGTATGAGCAGTTCTTC. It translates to CASRGGRYEQFF. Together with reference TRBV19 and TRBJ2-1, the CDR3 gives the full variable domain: DGGITQSPKYLFRKEGQNVTLSCEQNLNHDAMYWYRQDPGQGLRLIYYSQIVNDFQKGDIAEGYSVSREKKESFPLTVTSAQKNPTAFYLCASRGGRYEQFFGPGTRLTVL.